One and the same sample provided the 29 T cell receptor beta chains below, sequenced in a study of post-analysis software for immune sequencing data. General study findings and limits: The study found TRBV5-6, TRBV5-1 and TRBV20-1 among about 5 TRBV segments more frequent in patients than controls.

Prepared libraries of TCR beta cDNA carried unique molecular identifiers. TCRdb passed the PCR reads through MiXCR, listing each CDR3 protein once. The sample consists of 500,000 to 600,000 distinct CDR3 sequences, 44% of them appearing once. These receptors' targets are unknown. Sequenced sample: blood. The receptors originated from a girl under 18 with multiple sclerosis.

The rearrangement links TRBV5-6 to TRBJ2-7; no reliable D call. V lost 4 bases and J lost 5, with 10 bases in between. From germline, CDR1 is SGHDT and CDR2 YYEEEE. The CDR3 totals 12 residues. This CDR3 is CASSRHADEQYF. The CDR3 DNA follows: TGTGCCAGCAGCCGACATGCGGACGAGCAGTACTTC.

The chain recombines TRBV4-1 with TRBJ2-5; D is uncertain. Germline V gene lookup returns CDR1 MGHRA and CDR2 YSYEKL. The V end lost 1 base, the J end lost 3 bases, and 9 bases lay between the germline ends. CDR3 length equals 14 residues. The CDR3 spells CASSQGAAKETQYF. The DNA for the CDR3 is TGCGCCAGCAGCCAAGGGGCGGCCAAAGAGACCCAGTACTTC.

This rearrangement joins TRBV20-1 to TRBJ2-5; D is possibly TRBD2 (6 bases). The CDR3 totals 12 residues. CDR1 is DFQATT and CDR2 is SNEGSKA in the germline V gene (reference sequence). V lost 6 bases, J lost 5 bases, and 13 bases lay in between. The CDR3 coding sequence is TGCAGTGCCCCCGCCGGAGGGGAGACCCAGTACTTC. Translating it yields CSAPAGGETQYF.

The gene calls are TRBV7-2 and TRBJ1-1; D call uncertain. Trimming shortened V by 5 bases and J by 1 base, and 11 bases separated the two germline ends. Germline CDR1 and CDR2: SGHTA and FQGNSA. CDR3 length: 14 amino acids. The CDR3 nucleotides are TGTGCCAGCAGCCACCAGACACAGAACACTGAAGCTTTCTTT. This gives the protein CASSHQTQNTEAFF.

Note on this clonotype: A junction end diverges from the germline sequence, so it may reflect a read error. The CDR3 spells CASSYYTNTQYF. The CDR3 DNA reads TGTGCCAGCAGCTACTACACAAATACGCAGTATTTT. The chain links TRBV12-3 or TRBV12-4 to TRBJ2-3; no reliable D call. This CDR3 has 12 residues.

This clonotype is a singleton in its sample. The chain employs TRBV20-1 and TRBJ2-7, with 8 bases aligning to TRBD1. Germline CDR1 DFQATT, CDR2 SNEGSKA (reference sequence). Trimming cost V 3 bases and J 1 base; bases outside gene matches: 8. The CDR3 length is 15 residues. The CDR3 loop reads CSASGTGGDSYEQYF. DNA of the CDR3: TGCAGTGCTAGCGGGACAGGAGGGGATTCCTACGAGCAGTACTTC.

Only one count was recorded for this clonotype. This chain links TRBV4-2 with TRBJ2-7, with 8 bases matching TRBD2. Trimming took 4 bases from V and 0 from J; bases not matched to a gene: 11. The CDR3 has 17 amino acids. Germline assignment: CDR1 LGHNA and CDR2 YNFKEQ. CDR3 amino acids: CASSLKGWREDSYEQYF. CDR3 coding DNA: TGTGCCAGCAGCCTAAAAGGATGGCGGGAGGACTCCTACGAGCAGTACTTC.

The genes are TRBV24-1 and TRBJ2-5; 12 nucleotides align to TRBD2. CDR3 length: 15 amino acids. Germline CDR1 reads KGHDR; CDR2 reads SFDVKD. V trimming: 7 bases; J trimming: 11 bases; junction bases outside the gene matches: 13. CDR3 nucleotides: TGTGCCACCAGCCGGACTAGCGGGATTTACAATGAGCAGTACTTC. As protein: CATSRTSGIYNEQYF.

This rearrangement joins TRBV10-3 to TRBJ2-3; D not resolved. Trimming pared 3 bases from V and 4 bases from J, leaving 14 bases between. In germline, CDR1 is ENHRY, CDR2 SYGVKD. This CDR3 is 15 amino acids long. CDR3 loop: CAISDHPRQPDTQYF. CDR3 bases: TGTGCCATCAGTGACCATCCTCGGCAGCCAGATACGCAGTATTTT.

V usage is TRBV5-1 and J usage is TRBJ2-1; 9 nucleotides line up with TRBD1. V shed 6 bases, J shed 8 bases, and the junction held 9 bases outside the gene matches. Germline CDR1 reads SGHRS; CDR2 reads YFSETQ. The CDR3 is 14 amino acids. As DNA, the CDR3 is TGCGCCAGCAACTCCGGGACAGGGTGGGATGAGCAGTTCTTC. Translating gives CASNSGTGWDEQFF.

The V and J genes are TRBV5-1 and TRBJ2-1; TRBD1 aligns across 7 bases. The ends lost 3 bases at V and 1 base at J; junction bases unmatched: 4. CDR1 SGHRS and CDR2 YFSETQ come from the germline V gene. This CDR3 has 15 amino acids. CDR3 DNA sequence: TGCGCCAGCAGCTCAACACAGGGGTCCTACAATGAGCAGTTCTTC. Protein product: CASSSTQGSYNEQFF.

J is TRBJ1-2 and V is TRBV5-1; unclear D gene. The CDR3 length is 15 residues. V lost 4 bases and J lost 3, with 16 bases in between. The germline CDR1 and CDR2 sequences are SGHRS and YFSETQ. DNA of the CDR3: TGCGCCAGCAGCCCGCGGGCCAGCCGGGACTATGGCTACACCTTC. Its protein is CASSPRASRDYGYTF. The full variable domain, with the rest looked up from reference TRBV5-1 and TRBJ1-2, is KAGVTQTPRYLIKTRGQQVTLSCSPISGHRSVSWYQQTPGQGLQFLFEYFSETQRNKGNFPGRFSGRQFSNSRSEMNVSTLELGDSALYLCASSPRASRDYGYTFGSGTRLTVV.

This clonotype appeared a few times. The germline gene is not matched at one end of the junction; a read error may be the cause. This CDR3 is CASSGPGQGHNERFF. DNA of the CDR3: TGTGCCAGCAGCGGACCGGGACAGGGCCACAATGAGCGGTTCTTC. The chain is built from TRBV11-2 and TRBJ2-1, with 9 bases aligning to TRBD1. The CDR3 runs to 15 residues. Germline assignment: CDR1 SGHAT and CDR2 FQNNGV.

This clonotype was counted at least ten times. V usage is TRBV20-1 and J usage is TRBJ2-7; D unclear. Trimming shortened V by 5 bases and J by 3 bases, and 14 bases separated the two germline ends. Germline V CDR1 and CDR2: DFQATT, SNEGSKA (reference sequence). The CDR3 is 13 residues long. The CDR3 region has the DNA TGCAGTGCTGAGGCCCCTTCCTACTACGAGCAGTACTTC. It is translated as CSAEAPSYYEQYF.

The chain combines TRBV10-3 with TRBJ2-1; either TRBD1 or TRBD2 may supply D (5 bases each). The length of the CDR3 is 16 residues. Germline V lookup: CDR1 ENHRY, CDR2 SYGVKD. Trimming removed 2 bases at V and 6 bases at J, with 17 bases between. CDR3 amino acids: CAISEEGRDLSNEQFF. The CDR3 nucleotides read TGTGCCATCAGTGAGGAGGGCAGGGACCTTTCCAATGAGCAGTTCTTC.

The chain recombines TRBV20-1 with TRBJ2-7; 8 bases are a match to TRBD1. J was trimmed by 3 bases and V by 3 bases; bases with no gene match: 10. This CDR3 has 15 residues. Germline V CDR1 and CDR2: DFQATT, SNEGSKA (reference sequence). The CDR3 bases are TGCAGTGCTAGTTTAATGGGACAGGCGCTCTACGAGCAGTACTTC. This translates into CSASLMGQALYEQYF.

V and J are TRBV6-4 and TRBJ2-3, with D tentatively TRBD1 (7 bases). Germline CDR1 is MRHNA and CDR2 is SNTAGT. This CDR3 has 14 residues. Trimming removed 5 bases at V and 4 bases at J, with 13 bases between. The CDR3 DNA sequence: TGTGCCAGCAGTCTAACAGGGGAGGCAGATACGCAGTATTTT. This encodes CASSLTGEADTQYF.

The chain has TRBV13 and TRBJ2-1; D is undetermined. The CDR3 is 13 residues long. Germline CDR1 reads PRHDT; CDR2 reads FYEKMQ (reference sequence). V was pared by 1 base and J by 7 bases, with 8 bases between. CDR3 protein: CASSLASENEQFF. The DNA for the CDR3 is TGTGCCAGCAGCTTAGCGAGTGAGAATGAGCAGTTCTTC.

Remarks on this clonotype: The junction departs from germline at one end; a sequencing error may be responsible. J is TRBJ2-3 and V is TRBV12-3 or TRBV12-4; D is unclear. The CDR3 spans 14 residues. Here the CDR3 reads CASSQETSTDAQYF. The CDR3 DNA follows: TGTGCCAGCAGTCAAGAAACGAGCACAGATGCGCAGTATTTT.

The table lists this clonotype with a few counts. V and J are TRBV5-1 and TRBJ1-2; tentatively, D is TRBD1 (6 bases). The germline CDR1 and CDR2 sequences are SGHRS and YFSETQ. Deletions cut 1 base from V and 7 bases from J, with 11 bases between. The CDR3 has 13 residues. The CDR3 region has the DNA TGCGCCAGCAGCTTGAACAGGGAGTCTGGCTACACCTTC. Amino acids: CASSLNRESGYTF.

The sample holds a few counts of this clonotype. The chain recombines TRBV29-1 with TRBJ2-1; D could derive from TRBD1 or TRBD2 (5 bases each). Germline V gene data show CDR1 as SQVTM and CDR2 as ANQGSEA. V shed 4 bases and J shed 7 bases, with 14 bases lying between them. This CDR3 has 13 amino acids. The CDR3 protein is CSVAGTPRNEQFF. CDR3 in DNA: TGCAGCGTTGCCGGGACCCCCCGTAATGAGCAGTTCTTC.

The V call is TRBV6-4, the J call TRBJ2-1; 9 nucleotides line up with TRBD2. In germline, CDR1 is MRHNA, CDR2 SNTAGT. Losses at the gene ends were 3 bases for V and 5 bases for J; bases not matched to a gene: 5. The CDR3 loop spans 15 amino acids. This CDR3 reads CASSEGGGGDNEQFF. As DNA, the CDR3 is TGTGCCAGCAGTGAGGGGGGCGGGGGGGACAATGAGCAGTTCTTC.

The chain combines TRBV4-1 with TRBJ1-5; D not resolved. The germline V gene has CDR1 MGHRA and CDR2 YSYEKL. The length of the CDR3 is 15 residues. V gave up 2 bases and J gave up 0 bases, with 8 bases separating them. In DNA form, the CDR3 reads TGCGCCAGCAGCCAACCGGGGAATAGCAATCAGCCCCAGCATTTT. It translates to CASSQPGNSNQPQHF.

The chain links TRBV29-1 to TRBJ1-1; D call uncertain. This CDR3 is 15 amino acids long. Germline V CDR1 and CDR2: SQVTM, ANQGSEA. Trimming left V 6 bases short and J 4 bases short, with 21 bases between. The CDR3 protein is CSVHSGSGSSTEAFF. DNA of the CDR3: TGCAGCGTCCACTCGGGCTCTGGATCGAGCACTGAAGCTTTCTTT.

V usage is TRBV20-1 and J usage is TRBJ2-7; 8 bases are shared with TRBD2. There are 14 residues in the CDR3. J gave up 6 bases and V 0 bases, and 7 bases lay outside the gene matches. Germline V gene lookup returns CDR1 DFQATT and CDR2 SNEGSKA (reference sequence). The CDR3 loop is CSAREERERGEQYF. The CDR3 bases are TGCAGTGCTAGAGAAGAGCGGGAGAGGGGCGAGCAGTACTTC.

The chain carries TRBV6-2 or TRBV6-3 and TRBJ1-2; 8 positions match TRBD1. CDR1 is MNHEY, CDR2 SVGEGT, per germline. The CDR3 consists of 15 residues. With 2 bases clipped from V and 13 bases from J, the junction kept 15 bases outside the gene matches. The CDR3: CASSYPGQGEVGGTF. The DNA for the CDR3 is TGTGCCAGCAGTTACCCCGGACAGGGAGAAGTTGGGGGCACCTTC.

This clonotype was detected only a few times. The chain joins TRBV5-6 to TRBJ2-1; 7 nucleotides line up with TRBD1. The CDR3 covers 17 residues. CDR1 is SGHDT, CDR2 YYEEEE, per germline. J lost 3 bases, V lost 5 bases, and 14 bases had no gene match. The CDR3 spells CASRQLQGYSYYNEQFF. The DNA of the CDR3 is TGTGCCAGCAGGCAACTACAGGGGTACTCCTACTACAATGAGCAGTTCTTC.

This clonotype has a single count. The chain carries TRBV21-1 and TRBJ2-4. TRBV21-1 is a listed pseudogene. The CDR3 has 11 amino acids. DNA for the CDR3: TGTGCCAGCAGCAAGATGGGACGTTCGTACTTC. Its protein is CASSKMGRSYF.

J is TRBJ2-5 and V is TRBV10-3, with a tentative D call TRBD1 (5 bases). In germline, CDR1 is ENHRY, CDR2 SYGVKD. Trimming took off 5 bases at V and 5 bases at J, with 24 bases between the two ends. This CDR3 has 17 residues. The CDR3 region has the DNA TGTGCCATCAGTTCCCGTTCGGAGAGCTACAAGGGGGAGACCCAGTACTTC. This codes for CAISSRSESYKGETQYF.